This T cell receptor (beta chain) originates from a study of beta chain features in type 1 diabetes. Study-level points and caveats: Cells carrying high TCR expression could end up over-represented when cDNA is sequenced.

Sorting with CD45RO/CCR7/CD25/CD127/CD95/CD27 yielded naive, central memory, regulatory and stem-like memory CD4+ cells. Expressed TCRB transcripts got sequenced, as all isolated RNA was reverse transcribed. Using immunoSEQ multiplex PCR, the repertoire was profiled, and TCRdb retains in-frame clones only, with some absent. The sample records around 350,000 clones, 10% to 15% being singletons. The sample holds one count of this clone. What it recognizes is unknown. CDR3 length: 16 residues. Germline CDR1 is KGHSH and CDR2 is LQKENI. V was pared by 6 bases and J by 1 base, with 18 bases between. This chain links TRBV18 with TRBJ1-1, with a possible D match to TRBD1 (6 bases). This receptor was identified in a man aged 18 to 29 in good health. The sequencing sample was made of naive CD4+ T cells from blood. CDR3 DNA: TGTGCCAGCTCTCAAAGACAGGAGCCATCGAACACTGAAGCTTTCTTT. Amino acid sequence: CASSQRQEPSNTEAFF.